The entry below describes one T cell receptor beta chain. The CDR3 spans 15 residues. Trimming cost V 1 base and J 6 bases, with 12 bases left between them. The germline V gene encodes CDR1 SGHTA and CDR2 FQGNSA. These data are taken from a study of identical twins. TCRdb independently ran MiXCR on the 5' RACE reads; one entry per CDR3 protein. Found here are fewer than 800,000 distinct CDR3 sequences, 7.1% of them singletons; the top ten hold 1.5% to 2%. These data also featured in a second study, about yellow fever vaccine responses in identical twins.

This chain connects TRBV7-2 to TRBJ2-2; possibly TRBD1 for D (5 bases). The sequence came from a woman aged 18-29 years in good health. Sequenced: PBMCs. The CDR3 DNA is TGTGCCAGCAGCTTAGTGACAGTCTTGTCCGGGGAGCTGTTTTTT. This gives the protein CASSLVTVLSGELFF.